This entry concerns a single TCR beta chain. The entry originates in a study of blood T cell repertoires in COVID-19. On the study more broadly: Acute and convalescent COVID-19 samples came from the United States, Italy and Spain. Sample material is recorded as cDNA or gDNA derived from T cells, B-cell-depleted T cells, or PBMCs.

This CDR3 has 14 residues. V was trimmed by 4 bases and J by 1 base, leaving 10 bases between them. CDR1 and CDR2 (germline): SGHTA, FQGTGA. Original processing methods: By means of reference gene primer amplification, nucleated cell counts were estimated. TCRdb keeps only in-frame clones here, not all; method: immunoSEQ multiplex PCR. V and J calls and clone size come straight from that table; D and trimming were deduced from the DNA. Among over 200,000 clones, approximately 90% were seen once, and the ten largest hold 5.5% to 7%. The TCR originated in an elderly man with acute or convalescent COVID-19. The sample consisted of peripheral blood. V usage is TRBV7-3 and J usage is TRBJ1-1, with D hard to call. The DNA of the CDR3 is TGTGCCAGCAGCTCAACCCAACAGAACACTGAAGCTTTCTTT. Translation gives CASSSTQQNTEAFF.